This TCR beta chain was found in a study of metastatic and nonmetastatic thyroid tumors. Whole-study context: Repertoires from malignant and benign thyroid patients were compared across blood and tumor or nodule tissue. Findings and limits, study-wide: As reported, TCR beta diversity in blood and tumor was significantly higher in malignant thyroid tumors than in benign nodules.

Among the patients, none had received any treatment before thyroid surgery. This clone was counted many times. Its antigen is undetermined. In the original workflow: Built for papillary thyroid cancer, a distant-metastasis classifier drew on CDR3 differences across clinicopathological groups. Through MiXCR, TCRdb re-clonotyped the PCR reads. These V and J calls originate from TCRdb's pipeline instead of the authors' own analysis. The sample includes approximately 82,000 clones, under 15% seen only once; the top ten take around 8.8%. Sequenced input: tumor tissue. This TCR was recovered from a female donor with papillary thyroid cancer or a benign thyroid nodule (not recorded which). Some clones in this sample may be carry-over from other donors' samples.

CDR3 region: CAISAPDQRRHYEQYF. For the CDR3, the DNA is TGTGCCATCAGTGCCCCCGACCAGCGGAGACACTACGAGCAGTACTTC. The chain has TRBV10-3 and TRBJ2-7, with TRBD2 as a possible D gene (5 bases). This CDR3 has 16 amino acids. V lost 4 bases to trimming and J lost 3 bases, with 19 bases between them. Germline values: CDR1 ENHRY, CDR2 SYGVKD.